The T cell receptor beta chain described here comes from a study of T-cell memory formation after mild COVID-19. As for the study in general: Largely, TCR clusters stayed within a single donor. The study's findings and limits: Clones shrinking from day 15 to 85 showed even CD4/CD8 mixes; later expanders tilted CD4+.

TCRdb passed the 5' RACE reads through MiXCR, listing each CDR3 protein once. The sample shows nearly 110,000 distinct CDR3 sequences, around 11% of them seen only once. Deletions cut 3 bases from V and 1 base from J, with 12 bases between. The CDR3 length is 15 residues. Germline V gives CDR1 SGHKS, CDR2 YYEKEE (reference sequence). The table lists this clonotype with a few counts. Its antigen is not known. This TCR came from an adult woman who had mild COVID-19 (a few samples of this study predate the infection). Cell type and time point are not known. Source material: PBMCs or a T cell subset sorted from them (not recorded which). V usage is TRBV5-5 and J usage is TRBJ2-3; D gene ambiguous. The chain's CDR3 is CASSSARWGTDTQYF. CDR3 nucleotide sequence: TGTGCCAGCAGCTCCGCGCGATGGGGCACAGATACGCAGTATTTT.